This record concerns one TCR beta chain sequence. As yet, its antigen is unknown. Documented time point: cycle 4 day 1 (C4D1), after 5 to 7 weeks of nivolumab. Every patient experienced relapse after autologous stem cell transplantation, and brentuximab vedotin exposure varied. When best responses were assessed, they were complete response, partial response or progressive disease. These data come from a study of PD-1 blockade in classical Hodgkin lymphoma. Study details: Intravenous infusions of nivolumab 3 mg/kg reached patients every 2 weeks. Findings of the study overall: Baseline TCR diversity was reportedly lower in newly diagnosed patients than healthy donors. A significant rise in TCR diversity was seen by C4D1 for CD4+ cells but not for CD8+ cells.

Sequencing used immunoSEQ multiplex PCR; TCRdb keeps in-frame clones, though not all of them. The sample records about 21,000 clones, 85% being singletons. The CDR3 loop spans 11 amino acids. CDR1 and CDR2 (germline): SGHRS, YFSETQ. V lost 0 bases and J lost 8, with 3 bases in between. The receptor's source is a human donor with classical Hodgkin lymphoma. The chain has TRBV5-1 and TRBJ2-1; D remains ambiguous. The sample consisted of peripheral blood mononuclear cells (PBMCs), taken before the fourth cycle of nivolumab. CDR3 bases: TGCGCCAGCAGCTTGGCGTATGAGCAGTTCTTC. Translation gives CASSLAYEQFF.